What follows describes a single T cell receptor beta chain. The record originates from a study of blood T cells in healthy people across ages. PCR was performed a second time for about 6 to 12 cycles using a sample-barcoded 5' primer and a J-beta primer mix. A single record per CDR3 protein comes from TCRdb applying MiXCR to the 5' RACE reads. This table has around 940,000 distinct CDR3 sequences, around 54% appearing once. Germline V gene data show CDR1 as SQVTM and CDR2 as ANQGSEA. J gave up 8 bases and V 3 bases, and 10 bases lay outside the gene matches. The CDR3 is made up of 16 amino acids. The receptor's source is a woman aged 60 to 75 in good health. This rearrangement joins TRBV29-1 to TRBJ2-3; 14 bases agree with TRBD2. Sequencing was performed on blood. The CDR3 here is CSVEAGTSGSWATQYF. The CDR3 DNA is TGCAGCGTTGAGGCGGGGACTAGCGGGAGTTGGGCTACGCAGTATTTT.